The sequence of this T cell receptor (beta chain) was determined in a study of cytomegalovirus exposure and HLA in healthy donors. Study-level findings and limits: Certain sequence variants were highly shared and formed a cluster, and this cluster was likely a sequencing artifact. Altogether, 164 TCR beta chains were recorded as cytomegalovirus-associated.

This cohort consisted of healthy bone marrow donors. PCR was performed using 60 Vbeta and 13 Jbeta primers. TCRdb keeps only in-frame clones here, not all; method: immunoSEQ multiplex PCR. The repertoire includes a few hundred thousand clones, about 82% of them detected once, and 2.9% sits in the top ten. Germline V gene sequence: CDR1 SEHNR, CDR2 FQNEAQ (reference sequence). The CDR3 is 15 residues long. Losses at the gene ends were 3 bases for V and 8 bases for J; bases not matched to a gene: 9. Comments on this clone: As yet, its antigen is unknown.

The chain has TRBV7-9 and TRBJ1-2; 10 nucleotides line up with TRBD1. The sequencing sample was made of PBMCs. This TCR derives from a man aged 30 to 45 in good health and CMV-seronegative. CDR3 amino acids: CASSFATGTGEGYTF. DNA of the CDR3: TGTGCCAGCAGCTTCGCGACCGGGACAGGGGAAGGCTACACCTTC.